The source of this T cell receptor (delta chain) is a study of gamma-delta chains in newborns, infants, children. At the level of the study: Polyclonal expansion of innate γδ T cells after birth follows microbial exposure.

Worth noting for this clone: This DNA's translation and the protein TCRdb lists, from a much larger clone, do not match at residue 8, likely due to a read error; the protein shown is translated from the DNA.

The CDR3 has 18 amino acids. The ends were cut back, 0 bases at V and 0 bases at J, with 11 bases in the middle. Germline V CDR1 and CDR2: GEAIGNYY, EKD. TCRdb reanalysed the reads with CATT. The data hold some 3,500 delta-chain clones, with 1% to 1.5% observed a single time. The sequenced sample was blood. V gene TRDV2 combines with J gene TRDJ3; D is possibly TRDD3 (6 bases). The receptor's source is a child who was a newborn, infant or young child, either healthy, febrile or measles-vaccinated (not recorded which). In DNA, the CDR3 is TGTGCCTGTGACACCGGATACACCCGCTCCTGGGACACCCGACAGATGTTTTTC. It encodes CACDTGYTRSWDTRQMFF.